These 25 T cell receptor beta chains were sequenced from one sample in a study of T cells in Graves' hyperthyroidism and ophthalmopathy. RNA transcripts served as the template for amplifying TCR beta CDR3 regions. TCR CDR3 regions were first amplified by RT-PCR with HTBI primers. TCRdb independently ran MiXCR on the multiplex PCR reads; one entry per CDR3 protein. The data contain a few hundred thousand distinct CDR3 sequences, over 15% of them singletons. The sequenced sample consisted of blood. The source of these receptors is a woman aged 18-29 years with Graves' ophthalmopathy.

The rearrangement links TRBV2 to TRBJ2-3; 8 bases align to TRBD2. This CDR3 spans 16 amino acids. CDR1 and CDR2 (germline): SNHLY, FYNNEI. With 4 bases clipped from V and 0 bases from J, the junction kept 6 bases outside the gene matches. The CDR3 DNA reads TGTGCCAGCAGTGCCACCGGGACTAGAAGCACAGATACGCAGTATTTT. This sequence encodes CASSATGTRSTDTQYF.

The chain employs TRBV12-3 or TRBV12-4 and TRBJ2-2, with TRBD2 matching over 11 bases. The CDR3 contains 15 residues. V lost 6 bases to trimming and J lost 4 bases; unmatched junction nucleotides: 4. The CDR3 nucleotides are TGTGCCAGCAGGGCGGGACTAGCGGTCACCGGGGAGCTGTTTTTT. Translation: CASRAGLAVTGELFF.

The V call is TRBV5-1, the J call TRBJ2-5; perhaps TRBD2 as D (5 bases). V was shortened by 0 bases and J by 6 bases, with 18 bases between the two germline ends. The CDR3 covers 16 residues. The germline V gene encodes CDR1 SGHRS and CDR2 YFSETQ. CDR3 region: CASSLDLGGFGKTQYF. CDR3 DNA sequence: TGCGCCAGCAGCTTGGATTTAGGCGGCTTCGGGAAGACCCAGTACTTC.

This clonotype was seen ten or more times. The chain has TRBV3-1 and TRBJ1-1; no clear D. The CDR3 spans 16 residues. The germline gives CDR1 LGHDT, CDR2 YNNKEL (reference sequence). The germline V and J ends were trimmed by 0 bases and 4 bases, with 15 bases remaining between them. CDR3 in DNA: TGTGCCAGCAGCCAAGATAATCGGGTGCTCGGCACTGAAGCTTTCTTT. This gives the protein CASSQDNRVLGTEAFF.

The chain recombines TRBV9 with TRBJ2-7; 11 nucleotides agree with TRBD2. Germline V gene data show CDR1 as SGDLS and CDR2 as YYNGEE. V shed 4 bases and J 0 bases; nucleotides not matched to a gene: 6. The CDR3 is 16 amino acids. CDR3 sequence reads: CASSTSTSGNSYEQYF. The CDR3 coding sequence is TGTGCCAGCAGCACCTCGACTAGCGGGAACTCCTACGAGCAGTACTTC.

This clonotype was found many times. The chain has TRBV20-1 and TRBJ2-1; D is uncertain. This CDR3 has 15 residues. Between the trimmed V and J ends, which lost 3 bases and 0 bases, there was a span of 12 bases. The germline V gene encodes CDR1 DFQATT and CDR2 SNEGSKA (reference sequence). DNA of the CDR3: TGCAGTGCTAGTTCCGGGTATAGCTCCTACAATGAGCAGTTCTTC. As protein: CSASSGYSSYNEQFF.

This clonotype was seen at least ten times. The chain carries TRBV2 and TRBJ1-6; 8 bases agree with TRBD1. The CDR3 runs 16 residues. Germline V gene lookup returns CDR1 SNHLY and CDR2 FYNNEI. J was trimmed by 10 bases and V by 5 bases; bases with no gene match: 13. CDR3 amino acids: CASSSEGTGGGSPLHF. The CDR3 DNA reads TGTGCCAGCAGTAGTGAAGGTACAGGGGGAGGATCACCCCTCCACTTT.

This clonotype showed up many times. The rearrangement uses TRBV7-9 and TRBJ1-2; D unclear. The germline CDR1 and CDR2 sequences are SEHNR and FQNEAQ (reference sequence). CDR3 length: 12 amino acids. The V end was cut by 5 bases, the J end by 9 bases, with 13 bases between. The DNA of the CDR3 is TGTGCCAGCAGCCTCGAGACCCGGAGCTACACCTTC. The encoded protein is CASSLETRSYTF.

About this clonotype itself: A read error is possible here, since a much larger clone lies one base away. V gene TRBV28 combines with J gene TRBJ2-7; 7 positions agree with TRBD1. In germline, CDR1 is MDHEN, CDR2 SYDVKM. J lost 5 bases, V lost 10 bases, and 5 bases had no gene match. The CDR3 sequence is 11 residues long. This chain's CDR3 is CATQGVDEQYF. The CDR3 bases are TGTGCCACTCAGGGGGTCGACGAGCAGTACTTC.

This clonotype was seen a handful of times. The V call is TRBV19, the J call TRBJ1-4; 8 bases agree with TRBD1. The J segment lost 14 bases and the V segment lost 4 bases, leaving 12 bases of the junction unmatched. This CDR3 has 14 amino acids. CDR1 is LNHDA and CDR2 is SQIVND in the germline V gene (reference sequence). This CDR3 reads CASSKADRAVILFF. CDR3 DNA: TGTGCCAGTAGTAAGGCGGACAGGGCCGTAATCCTGTTTTTT.

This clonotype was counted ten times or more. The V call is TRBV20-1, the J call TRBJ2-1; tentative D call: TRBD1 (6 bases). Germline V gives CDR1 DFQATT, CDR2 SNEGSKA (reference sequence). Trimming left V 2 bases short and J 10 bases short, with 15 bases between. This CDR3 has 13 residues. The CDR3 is CSARYRGSGEQFF. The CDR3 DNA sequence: TGCAGTGCTAGATATAGGGGGTCAGGCGAGCAGTTCTTC.

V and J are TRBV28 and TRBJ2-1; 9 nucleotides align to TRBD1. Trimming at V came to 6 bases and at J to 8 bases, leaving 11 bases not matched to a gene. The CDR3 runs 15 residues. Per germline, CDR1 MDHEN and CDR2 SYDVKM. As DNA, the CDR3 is TGTGCCAGCAGCACGAACCGGGACAGGGACCATGAGCAGTTCTTC. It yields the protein CASSTNRDRDHEQFF.

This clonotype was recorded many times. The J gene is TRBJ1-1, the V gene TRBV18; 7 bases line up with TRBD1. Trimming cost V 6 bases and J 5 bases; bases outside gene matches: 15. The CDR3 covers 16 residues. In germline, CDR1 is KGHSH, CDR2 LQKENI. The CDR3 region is CASSYRQTGVGTEAFF. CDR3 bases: TGTGCCAGCTCTTATCGTCAAACAGGGGTGGGAACTGAAGCTTTCTTT.

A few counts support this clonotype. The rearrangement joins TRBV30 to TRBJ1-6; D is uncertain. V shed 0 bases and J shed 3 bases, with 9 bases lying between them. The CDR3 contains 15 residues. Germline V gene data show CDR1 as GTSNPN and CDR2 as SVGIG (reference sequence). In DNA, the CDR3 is TGTGCCTGGAGTGTACGGGCAGTCTATAATTCACCCCTCCACTTT. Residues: CAWSVRAVYNSPLHF.

This chain's CDR3 is CASSRGANSYEQYF. The CDR3 region has the DNA TGCGCCAGCAGTAGGGGCGCCAACTCCTACGAGCAGTACTTC. The chain recombines TRBV5-1 with TRBJ2-7; D may be TRBD1 (5 bases). Germline V CDR1 and CDR2: SGHRS, YFSETQ. The CDR3 covers 14 residues. Trimming removed 5 bases at V and 0 bases at J, with 12 bases between.

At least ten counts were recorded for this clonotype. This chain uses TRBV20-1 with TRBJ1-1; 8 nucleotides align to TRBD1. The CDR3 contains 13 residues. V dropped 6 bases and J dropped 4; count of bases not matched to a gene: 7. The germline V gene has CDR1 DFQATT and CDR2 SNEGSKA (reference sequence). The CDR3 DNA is TGCAGTGCCTACTTGGACAGGGCCACTGAAGCTTTCTTT. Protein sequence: CSAYLDRATEAFF.

Here the CDR3 reads CASSSGGLAEETQYF. DNA of the CDR3: TGTGCCAGTAGTTCTGGAGGACTAGCGGAAGAGACCCAGTACTTC. The V and J genes are TRBV19 and TRBJ2-5, with 10 bases identical to TRBD2. Germline CDR1 reads LNHDA; CDR2 reads SQIVND (reference sequence). V was pared by 5 bases and J by 3 bases, with 6 bases of the junction left unmatched. This CDR3 spans 15 amino acids.

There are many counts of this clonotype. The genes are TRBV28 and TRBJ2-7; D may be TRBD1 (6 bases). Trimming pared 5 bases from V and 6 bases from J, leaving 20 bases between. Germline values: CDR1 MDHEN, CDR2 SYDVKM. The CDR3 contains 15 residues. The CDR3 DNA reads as TGTGCCAGCAGTCCTCGTGGCAGGTCAGGGGCCGAGCAGTACTTC. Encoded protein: CASSPRGRSGAEQYF.

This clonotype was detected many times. CDR3 sequence: CASSLLVTGGTEAFF. The CDR3 nucleotides read TGCGCCAGCAGCTTGTTGGTCACAGGGGGCACTGAAGCTTTCTTT. The chain links TRBV5-1 to TRBJ1-1; 8 nucleotides align to TRBD1. V gave up 1 base and J gave up 4 bases; unmatched junction bases: 6. Germline lookup yields CDR1 SGHRS and CDR2 YFSETQ. CDR3 size: 15 residues.

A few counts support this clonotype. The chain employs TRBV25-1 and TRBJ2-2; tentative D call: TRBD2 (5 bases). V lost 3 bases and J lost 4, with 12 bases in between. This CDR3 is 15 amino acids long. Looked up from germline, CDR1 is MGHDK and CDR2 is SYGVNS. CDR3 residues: CASSDRVRGTGELFF. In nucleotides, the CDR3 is TGTGCCAGCAGTGATCGAGTCCGGGGCACCGGGGAGCTGTTTTTT.

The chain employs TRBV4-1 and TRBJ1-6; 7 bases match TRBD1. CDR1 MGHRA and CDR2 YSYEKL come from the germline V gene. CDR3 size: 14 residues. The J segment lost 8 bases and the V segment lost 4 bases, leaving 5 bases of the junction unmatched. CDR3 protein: CASSPGGWDSPLHF. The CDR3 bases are TGCGCCAGCAGCCCAGGGGGTTGGGATTCACCCCTCCACTTT.

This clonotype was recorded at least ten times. For the CDR3, the DNA is TGTGCCAGCAGTAGCTCGCTGTACACTGAAGCTTTCTTT. It codes for CASSSSLYTEAFF. This chain links TRBV27 with TRBJ1-1; D is uncertain. Trimming took 5 bases from V and 3 from J, leaving 10 bases between them. The CDR3 consists of 13 residues. Germline CDR1 reads MNHEY; CDR2 reads SMNVEV (reference sequence).

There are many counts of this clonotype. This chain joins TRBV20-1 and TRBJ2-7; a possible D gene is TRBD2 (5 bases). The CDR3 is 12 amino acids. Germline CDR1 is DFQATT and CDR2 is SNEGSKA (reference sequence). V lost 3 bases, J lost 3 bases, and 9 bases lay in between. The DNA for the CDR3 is TGCAGTGCTAGCCGCACTAGCTACGAGCAGTACTTC. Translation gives CSASRTSYEQYF.

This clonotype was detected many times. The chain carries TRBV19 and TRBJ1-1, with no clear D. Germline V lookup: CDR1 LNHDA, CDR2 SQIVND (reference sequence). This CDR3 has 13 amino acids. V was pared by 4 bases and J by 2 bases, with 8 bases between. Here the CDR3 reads CASSNERNTEAFF. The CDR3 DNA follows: TGTGCCAGTAGTAACGAACGAAACACTGAAGCTTTCTTT. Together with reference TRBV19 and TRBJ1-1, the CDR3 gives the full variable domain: DGGITQSPKYLFRKEGQNVTLSCEQNLNHDAMYWYRQDPGQGLRLIYYSQIVNDFQKGDIAEGYSVSREKKESFPLTVTSAQKNPTAFYLCASSNERNTEAFFGQGTRLTVV.

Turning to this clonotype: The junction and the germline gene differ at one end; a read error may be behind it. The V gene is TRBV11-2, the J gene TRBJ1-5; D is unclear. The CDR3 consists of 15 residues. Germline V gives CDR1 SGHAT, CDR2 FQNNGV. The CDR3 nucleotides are TGCGCCAGCAGCCAAGAGATGGGGTGGATTCAGCCCCAGCATTTT. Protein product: CASSQEMGWIQPQHF. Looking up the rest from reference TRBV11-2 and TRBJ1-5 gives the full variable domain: EAGVAQSPRYKIIEKRQSVAFWCNPISGHATLYWYQQILGQGPKLLIQFQNNGVVDDSQLPKDRFSAERLKGVDSTLKIQPAKLEDSAVYLCASSQEMGWIQPQHFGDGTRLSIL.